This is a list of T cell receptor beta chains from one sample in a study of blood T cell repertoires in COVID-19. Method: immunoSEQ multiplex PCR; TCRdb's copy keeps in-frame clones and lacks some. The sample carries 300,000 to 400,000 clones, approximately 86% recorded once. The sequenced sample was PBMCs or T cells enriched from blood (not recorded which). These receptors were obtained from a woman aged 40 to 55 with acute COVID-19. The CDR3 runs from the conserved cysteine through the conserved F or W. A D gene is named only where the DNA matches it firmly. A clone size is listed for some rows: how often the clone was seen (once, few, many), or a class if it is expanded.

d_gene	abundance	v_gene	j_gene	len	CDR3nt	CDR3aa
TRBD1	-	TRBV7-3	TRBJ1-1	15	TGTGCCAGCAGCTTGACAGGGGCCTTGAACACTGAAGCTTTCTTT	CASSLTGALNTEAFF
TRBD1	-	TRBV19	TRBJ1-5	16	TGTGCCAGTAGGCAAGGACAGGGGGTAAGCAATCAGCCCCAGCATTTT	CASRQGQGVSNQPQHF
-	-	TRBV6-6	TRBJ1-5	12	TGTGCCAGCTCGGAGGGGAATCAGCCCCAGCATTTT	CASSEGNQPQHF
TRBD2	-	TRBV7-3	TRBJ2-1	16	TGTGCCAGCAGCTCAACAGGACTAGCGGCCTACAATGAGCAGTTCTTC	CASSSTGLAAYNEQFF
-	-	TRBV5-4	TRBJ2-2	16	TGTGCCAGCAGCTTGGACAGGGCTACGAACACCGGGGAGCTGTTTTTT	CASSLDRATNTGELFF
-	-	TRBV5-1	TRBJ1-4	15	TGCGCCAGCAGCTTGTTAGCAGGGGTAAATGAAAAACTGTTTTTT	CASSLLAGVNEKLFF
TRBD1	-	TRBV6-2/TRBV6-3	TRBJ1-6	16	TGTGCCAGCAGTTACTCAAGGACAGGGGATAATTCACCCCTCCACTTT	CASSYSRTGDNSPLHF
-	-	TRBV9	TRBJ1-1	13	TGTGCCAGCAGCGTAGACCAGGGGTACGAAACTTTCTTT	CASSVDQGYETFF
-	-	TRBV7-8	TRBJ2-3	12	TGTGCCAGCAGCTCTCCGGGAGATACGCAGTATTTT	CASSSPGDTQYF
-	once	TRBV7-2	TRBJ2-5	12	TGTGCCAGCAGCCGGGGAAAAGAGACCCAGTACTTC	CASSRGKETQYF
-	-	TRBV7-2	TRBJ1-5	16	TGTGCCAGCAGCTTAGTGGGGGCGGCTAGGGGGCAGCCCCAGCATTTT	CASSLVGAARGQPQHF
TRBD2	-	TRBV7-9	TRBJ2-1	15	TGTGCCAGCAGCTTGGCGGGAGGGCCCAACAATGAGCAGTTCTTC	CASSLAGGPNNEQFF
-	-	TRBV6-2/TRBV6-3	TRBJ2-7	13	TGTGCCAGCAGCCACAGGGTTCCCTACGAGCAGTACTTC	CASSHRVPYEQYF
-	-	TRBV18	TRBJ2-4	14	TGTGCCAGCTCACCAACAACAGGGACGGACATTCAGTACTTC	CASSPTTGTDIQYF
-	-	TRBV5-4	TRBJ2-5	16	TGTGCCAGCAGCTTGGCCAGGGGACGGTACCAAGAGACCCAGTACTTC	CASSLARGRYQETQYF
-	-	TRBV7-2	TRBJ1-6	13	TGTGCCAGCAGCTTAGTCCCGGAGTCACCCCTCCACTTT	CASSLVPESPLHF
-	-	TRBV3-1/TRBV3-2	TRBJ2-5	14	TGTGCCAGCAGTCAGCCCGGGGTGCAGAAGACCCAGTACTTC	CASSQPGVQKTQYF
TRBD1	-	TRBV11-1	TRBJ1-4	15	TGTGCCAGCAGCTTGGCCGGGACAGGGGAAGAAAAACTGTTTTTT	CASSLAGTGEEKLFF
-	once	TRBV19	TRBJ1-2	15	TGTGCCAGTAGGGAACAGAGCTATACTAACTATGGCTACACCTTC	CASREQSYTNYGYTF
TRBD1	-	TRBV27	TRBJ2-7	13	TGTGCCAGCAGTTGGGACAGGGGCTACGAGCAGTACTTC	CASSWDRGYEQYF
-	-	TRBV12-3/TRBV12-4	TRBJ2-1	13	TGTGCCAGCAGTTTAGGCAGGGCCAATGAGCAGTTCTTC	CASSLGRANEQFF
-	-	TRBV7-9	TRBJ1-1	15	TGTGCCAGCAGCTCTCTACAACAGGGGAACACTGAAGCTTTCTTT	CASSSLQQGNTEAFF
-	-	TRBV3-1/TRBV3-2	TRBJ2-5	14	TGTGCCAGCAGCCAGGGTGGTGCTAGTGGGACCCAGTACTTC	CASSQGGASGTQYF
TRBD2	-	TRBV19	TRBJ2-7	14	TGTGCCAGTAGTATCCGGGAGGGCCTGGTCGAGCAGTACTTC	CASSIREGLVEQYF
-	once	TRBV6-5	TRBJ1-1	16	TGTGCCAGCAGTTACTCCGCGACAGCGATGAACACTGAAGCTTTCTTT	CASSYSATAMNTEAFF
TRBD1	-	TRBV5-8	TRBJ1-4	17	TGTGCCAGCAGCTTGCGGCTTGGCAGGGGGCAAGGGGAAAAACTGTTTTTT	CASSLRLGRGQGEKLFF
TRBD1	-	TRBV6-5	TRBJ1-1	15	TGTGCCAGCAGTTACACCCGGACAGGGAGCACTGAAGCTTTCTTT	CASSYTRTGSTEAFF
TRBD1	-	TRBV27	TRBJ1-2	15	TGTGCCAGCAGAAAAACAGGGGCCGGAAACTATGGCTACACCTTC	CASRKTGAGNYGYTF
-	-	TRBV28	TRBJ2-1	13	TGTGCCAGCAGTAGCAACTCGATCCATGAGCAGTTCTTC	CASSSNSIHEQFF
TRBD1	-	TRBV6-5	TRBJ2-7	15	TGTGCCAGCAGTAAAACAACGGGACAGGGTAACGAGCAGTACTTC	CASSKTTGQGNEQYF
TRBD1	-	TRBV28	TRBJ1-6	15	TGTGCCAGCATGAGGACAGGGGGCTATCATTCACCCCTCCACTTT	CASMRTGGYHSPLHF
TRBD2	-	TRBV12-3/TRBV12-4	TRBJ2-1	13	TGTGCCAGCAGGGCGGGGGGCCTCAATGAGCAGTTCTTC	CASRAGGLNEQFF
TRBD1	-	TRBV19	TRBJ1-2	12	TGTGCCAGCAGGGGGGCGGACTATGGCTACACCTTC	CASRGADYGYTF
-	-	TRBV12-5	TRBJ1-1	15	TGTGCTAGTGGTTTGGTGGGGCAGCCGACGGGTGAAGCTTTCTTT	CASGLVGQPTGEAFF
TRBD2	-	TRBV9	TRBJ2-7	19	TGTGCCAGCAGCGTAGGAGGTGACTTTTTCGCGGGGGAACCCTACGAGCAGTACTTC	CASSVGGDFFAGEPYEQYF
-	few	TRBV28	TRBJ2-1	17	TGTGCCAGCAGTTTGTCCCGACTACGTTGGGGCTACAATGAGCAGTTCTTC	CASSLSRLRWGYNEQFF
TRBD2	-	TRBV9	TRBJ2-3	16	TGTGCCAGCAGCGTAGGGTCCGCGGGGGGGACAGATACGCAGTATTTT	CASSVGSAGGTDTQYF
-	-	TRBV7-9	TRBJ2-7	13	TGTGCCAGCAGCTTAATGAGTATCGGCGAGCAGTACTTC	CASSLMSIGEQYF
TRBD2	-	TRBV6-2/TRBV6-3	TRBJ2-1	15	TGTGCCAGCAGTTATTTCGGCGGGAGTTACAATGAGCAGTTCTTC	CASSYFGGSYNEQFF
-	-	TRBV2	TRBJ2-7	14	TGTGCCAGCAGCCGGACAGTCTCTCGGGACGAGCAGTACTTC	CASSRTVSRDEQYF
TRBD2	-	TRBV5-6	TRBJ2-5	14	TGTGCCAGCAGCTATACTAGCGGGGGAGAGACCCAGTACTTC	CASSYTSGGETQYF
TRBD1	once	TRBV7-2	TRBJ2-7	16	TGTGCCAGCAGAAGTACAGGGGGCGCAGGTAGGGACGAGCAGTACTTC	CASRSTGGAGRDEQYF
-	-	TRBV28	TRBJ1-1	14	TGTGCCAGCAGTGAATCTAGGGGATACACTGAAGCTTTCTTT	CASSESRGYTEAFF
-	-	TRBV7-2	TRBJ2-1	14	TGTGCCAGCAGCTCAACGTGGAGTGACAGGGAGCAGTTCTTC	CASSSTWSDREQFF